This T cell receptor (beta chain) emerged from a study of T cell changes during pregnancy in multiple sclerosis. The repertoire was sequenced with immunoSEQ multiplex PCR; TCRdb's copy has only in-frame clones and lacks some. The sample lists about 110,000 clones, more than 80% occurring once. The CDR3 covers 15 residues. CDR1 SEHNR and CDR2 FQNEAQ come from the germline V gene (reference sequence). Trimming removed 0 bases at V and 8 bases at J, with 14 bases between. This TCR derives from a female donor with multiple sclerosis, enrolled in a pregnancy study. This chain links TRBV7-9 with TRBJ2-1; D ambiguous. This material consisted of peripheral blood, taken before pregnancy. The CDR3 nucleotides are TGTGCCAGCAGCTTAGCCCGAGGAACCTTCGATGAGCAGTTCTTC. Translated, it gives CASSLARGTFDEQFF.